This T cell receptor beta chain was obtained from a study of cytomegalovirus exposure and HLA in healthy donors. Of note for this clone: Its target is unknown.

V was clipped by 5 bases and J by 5 bases; unmatched bases: 5. This CDR3 is 15 amino acids long. Per germline, CDR1 MNHNY and CDR2 SVGAGI (reference sequence). Overall study results and limits: A later analysis linked a missense variant in DCLRE1C to the trimming of TCR beta V and J genes. The records held CMV serostatus as the only immune exposure information.

PCR involved 60 Vbeta and 13 Jbeta primers. Per the original data handling: Later, 65 million to 85 million unique TCR beta chains were counted in an analysis, and 8.5 million to 13 million of them were shared. Produced via immunoSEQ multiplex PCR; TCRdb's table is partial and in-frame only. V and J calls plus clone size are reproduced from that table; the DNA served to infer D and trimming. The data contain 80,000 or so clones, 75% to 80% of them singletons. Among the donors, all were healthy bone marrow donors. The sequencing input was PBMCs. V gene TRBV6-6 combines with J gene TRBJ2-7, with 14 positions matching TRBD2. This clonotype originated in a man aged 35 to 55 in good health and CMV-seronegative. CDR3 in amino acids: CASSATSGRAHEQYF. The CDR3 nucleotides are TGTGCCAGCAGTGCGACTAGCGGGAGGGCACACGAGCAGTACTTC.